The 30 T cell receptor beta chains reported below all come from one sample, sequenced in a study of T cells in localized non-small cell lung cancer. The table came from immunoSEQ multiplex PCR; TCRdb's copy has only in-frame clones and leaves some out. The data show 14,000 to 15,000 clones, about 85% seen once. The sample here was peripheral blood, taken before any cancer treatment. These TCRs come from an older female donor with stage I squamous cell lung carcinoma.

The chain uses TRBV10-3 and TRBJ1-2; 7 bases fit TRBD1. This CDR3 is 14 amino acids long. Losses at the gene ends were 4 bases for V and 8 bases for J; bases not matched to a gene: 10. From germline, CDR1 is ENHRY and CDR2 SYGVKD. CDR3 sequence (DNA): TGTGCCATCAGTGGACAGGGTATTCCCTGGGGCTACACCTTC. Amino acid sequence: CAISGQGIPWGYTF.

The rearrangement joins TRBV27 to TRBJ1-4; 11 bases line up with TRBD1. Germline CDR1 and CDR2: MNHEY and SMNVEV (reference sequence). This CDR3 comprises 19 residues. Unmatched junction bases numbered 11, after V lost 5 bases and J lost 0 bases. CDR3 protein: CASSRTGGSLTATNEKLFF. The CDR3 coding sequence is TGTGCCAGCAGTAGGACAGGGGGCTCGTTAACGGCAACTAATGAAAAACTGTTTTTT. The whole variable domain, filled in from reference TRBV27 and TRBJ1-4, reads EAQVTQNPRYLITVTGKKLTVTCSQNMNHEYMSWYRQDPGLGLRQIYYSMNVEVTDKGDVPEGYKVSRKEKRNFPLILESPSPNQTSLYFCASSRTGGSLTATNEKLFFGSGTQLSVL.

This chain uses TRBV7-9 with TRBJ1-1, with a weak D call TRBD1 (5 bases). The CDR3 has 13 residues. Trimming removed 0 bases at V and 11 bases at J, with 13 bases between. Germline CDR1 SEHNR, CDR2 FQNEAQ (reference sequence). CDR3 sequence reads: CASSLARGREAFF. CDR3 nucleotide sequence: TGTGCCAGCAGCTTAGCTCGGGGCAGGGAGGCTTTCTTT.

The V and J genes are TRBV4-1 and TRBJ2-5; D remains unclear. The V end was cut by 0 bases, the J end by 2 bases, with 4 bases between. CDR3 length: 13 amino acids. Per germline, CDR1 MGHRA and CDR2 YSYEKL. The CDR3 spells CASSQDVQETQYF. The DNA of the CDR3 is TGCGCCAGCAGCCAAGATGTGCAAGAGACCCAGTACTTC.

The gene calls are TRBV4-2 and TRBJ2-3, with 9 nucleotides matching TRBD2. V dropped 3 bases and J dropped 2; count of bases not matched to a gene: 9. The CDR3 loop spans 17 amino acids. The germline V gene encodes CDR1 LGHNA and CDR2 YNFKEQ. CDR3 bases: TGTGCCAGCAGCCAGTCGATAGCGGGAGCCGACACAGATACGCAGTATTTT. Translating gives CASSQSIAGADTDTQYF.

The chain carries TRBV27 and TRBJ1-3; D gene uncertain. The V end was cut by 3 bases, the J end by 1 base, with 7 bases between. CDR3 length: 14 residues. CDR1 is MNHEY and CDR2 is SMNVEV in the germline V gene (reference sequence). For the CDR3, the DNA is TGTGCCAGCAGTTTGACCTGGTCTGGAAACACCATATATTTT. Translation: CASSLTWSGNTIYF.

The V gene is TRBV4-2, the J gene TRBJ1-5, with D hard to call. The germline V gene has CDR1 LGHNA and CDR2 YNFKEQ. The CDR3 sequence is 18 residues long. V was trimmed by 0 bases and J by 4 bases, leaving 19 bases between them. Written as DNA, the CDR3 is TGTGCCAGCAGCCAAGAGGTACTTGGAATAACAACAAATCAGCCCCAGCATTTT. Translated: CASSQEVLGITTNQPQHF.

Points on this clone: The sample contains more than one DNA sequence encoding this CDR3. Here the CDR3 reads CAWSRGYEQYF. CDR3 bases: TGTGCCTGGAGCCGGGGATACGAGCAGTACTTC. The chain links TRBV30 to TRBJ2-7; perhaps TRBD2 as D (5 bases). V dropped 3 bases and J dropped 4 bases, with 7 bases sitting between them. The CDR3 has 11 residues. Germline loops: CDR1 GTSNPN, CDR2 SVGIG (reference sequence).

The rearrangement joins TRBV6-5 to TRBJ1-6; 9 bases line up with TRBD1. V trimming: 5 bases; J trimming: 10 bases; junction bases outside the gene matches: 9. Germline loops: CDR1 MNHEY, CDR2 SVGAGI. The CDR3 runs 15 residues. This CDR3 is CASSPTDRGESPLHF. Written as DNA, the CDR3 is TGTGCCAGCAGTCCGACGGACAGGGGCGAGTCACCCCTCCACTTT.

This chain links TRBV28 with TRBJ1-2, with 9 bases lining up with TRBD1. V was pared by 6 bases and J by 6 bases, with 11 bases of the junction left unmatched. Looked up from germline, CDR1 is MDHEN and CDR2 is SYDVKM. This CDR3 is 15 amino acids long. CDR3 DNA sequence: TGTGCCAGCAGCTATAATCACAGGGGGCGGGATGGCTACACCTTC. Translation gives CASSYNHRGRDGYTF.

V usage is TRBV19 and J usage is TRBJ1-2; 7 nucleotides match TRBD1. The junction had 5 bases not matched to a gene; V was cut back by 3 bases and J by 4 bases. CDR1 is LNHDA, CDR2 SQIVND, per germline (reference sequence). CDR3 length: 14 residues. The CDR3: CASSILTGTYGYTF. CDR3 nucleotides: TGTGCCAGTAGTATCTTGACAGGGACCTATGGCTACACCTTC.

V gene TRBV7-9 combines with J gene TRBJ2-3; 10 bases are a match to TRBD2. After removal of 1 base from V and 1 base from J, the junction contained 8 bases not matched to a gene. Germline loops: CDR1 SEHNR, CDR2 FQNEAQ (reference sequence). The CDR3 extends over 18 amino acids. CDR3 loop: CASSLEDTGTSGTDTQYF. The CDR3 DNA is TGTGCCAGCAGCTTAGAGGATACCGGGACTAGCGGCACAGATACGCAGTATTTT.

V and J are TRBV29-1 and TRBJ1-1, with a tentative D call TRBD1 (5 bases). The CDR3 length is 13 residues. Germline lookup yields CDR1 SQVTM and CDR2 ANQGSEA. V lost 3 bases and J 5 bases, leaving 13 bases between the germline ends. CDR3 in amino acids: CSVDRGARTEAFF. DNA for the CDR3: TGCAGCGTTGATAGGGGAGCGAGGACTGAAGCTTTCTTT.

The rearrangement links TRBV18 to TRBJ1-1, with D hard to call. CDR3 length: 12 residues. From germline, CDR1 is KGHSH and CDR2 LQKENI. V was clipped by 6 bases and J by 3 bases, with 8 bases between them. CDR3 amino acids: CASSGRDTEAFF. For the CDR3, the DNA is TGTGCCAGCTCCGGACGGGACACTGAAGCTTTCTTT.

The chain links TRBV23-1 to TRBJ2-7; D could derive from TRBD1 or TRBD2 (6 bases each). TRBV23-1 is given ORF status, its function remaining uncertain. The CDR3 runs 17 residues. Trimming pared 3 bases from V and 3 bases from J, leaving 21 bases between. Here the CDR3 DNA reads TGCGCCAGCAGTCAGACAGGAATCGAGCGGGTCCGCTACGAGCAGTACTTC. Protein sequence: CASSQTGIERVRYEQYF.

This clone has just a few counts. CDR3 sequence: CASSLPSGGEETQYF. The CDR3 DNA is TGTGCCAGCAGCTTACCTAGCGGGGGGGAAGAGACCCAGTACTTC. This rearrangement joins TRBV13 to TRBJ2-5; 12 bases align to TRBD2. There are 15 residues in the CDR3. CDR1 is PRHDT, CDR2 FYEKMQ, per germline (reference sequence). V lost 2 bases to trimming and J lost 3 bases; unmatched junction nucleotides: 1.

CDR3: CASSFGVDEQFF. The DNA of the CDR3 is TGTGCCAGCAGTTTCGGGGTCGATGAGCAGTTCTTC. The gene calls are TRBV27 and TRBJ2-1, with a tentative D call TRBD2 (5 bases). Trimming took off 3 bases at V and 8 bases at J, with 8 bases between the two ends. Germline CDR1 reads MNHEY; CDR2 reads SMNVEV (reference sequence). The CDR3 loop spans 12 amino acids.

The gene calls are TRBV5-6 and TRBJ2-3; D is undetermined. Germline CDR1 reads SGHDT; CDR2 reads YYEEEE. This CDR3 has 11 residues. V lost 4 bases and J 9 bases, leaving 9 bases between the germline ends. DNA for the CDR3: TGTGCCAGCAGCACCCTTACCACGCAGTATTTT. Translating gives CASSTLTTQYF.

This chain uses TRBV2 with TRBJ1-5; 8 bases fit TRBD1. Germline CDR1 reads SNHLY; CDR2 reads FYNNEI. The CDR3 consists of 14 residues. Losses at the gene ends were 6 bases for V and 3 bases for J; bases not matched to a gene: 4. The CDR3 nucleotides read TGTGCCAGCAGGGGACAGGACTTCAATCAGCCCCAGCATTTT. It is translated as CASRGQDFNQPQHF.

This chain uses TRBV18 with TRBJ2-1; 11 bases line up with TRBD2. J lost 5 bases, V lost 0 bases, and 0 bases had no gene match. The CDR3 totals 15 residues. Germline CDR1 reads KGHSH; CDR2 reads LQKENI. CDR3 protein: CASSPPTSGNNEQFF. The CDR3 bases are TGTGCCAGCTCACCACCGACTAGCGGGAACAATGAGCAGTTCTTC.

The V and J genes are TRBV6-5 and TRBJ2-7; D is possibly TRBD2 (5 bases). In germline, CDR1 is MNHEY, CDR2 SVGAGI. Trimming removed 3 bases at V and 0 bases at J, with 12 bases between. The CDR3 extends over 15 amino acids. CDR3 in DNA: TGTGCCAGCAGTTATGAGGGCGCCAGCTCCTACGAGCAGTACTTC. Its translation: CASSYEGASSYEQYF.

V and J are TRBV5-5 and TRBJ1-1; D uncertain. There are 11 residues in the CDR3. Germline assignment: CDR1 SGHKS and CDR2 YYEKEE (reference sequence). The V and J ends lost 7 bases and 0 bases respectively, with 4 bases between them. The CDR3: CASRMNTEAFF. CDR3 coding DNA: TGTGCCAGCCGGATGAACACTGAAGCTTTCTTT.

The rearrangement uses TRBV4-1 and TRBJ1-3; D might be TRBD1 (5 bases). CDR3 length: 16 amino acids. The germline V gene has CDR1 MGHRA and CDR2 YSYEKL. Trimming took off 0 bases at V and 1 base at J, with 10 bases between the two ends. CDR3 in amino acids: CASSQDSGTSGNTIYF. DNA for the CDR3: TGCGCCAGCAGCCAAGATTCGGGGACTTCTGGAAACACCATATATTTT.

The CDR3 loop reads CASSSLTIGPSGANVLTF. CDR3 coding DNA: TGTGCCAGTAGTAGCCTGACCATCGGCCCTTCTGGGGCCAACGTCCTGACTTTC. The rearrangement uses TRBV19 and TRBJ2-6; D not resolved. This CDR3 is built from 18 residues. Trimming cost V 4 bases and J 1 base, with 17 bases left between them. Germline V gene lookup returns CDR1 LNHDA and CDR2 SQIVND (reference sequence).

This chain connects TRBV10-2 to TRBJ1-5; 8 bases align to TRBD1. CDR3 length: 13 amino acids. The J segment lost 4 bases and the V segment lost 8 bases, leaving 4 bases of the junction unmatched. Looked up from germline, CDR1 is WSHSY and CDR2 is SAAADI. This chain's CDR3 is CASRQGANQPQHF. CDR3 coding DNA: TGCGCCAGCCGTCAGGGGGCAAATCAGCCCCAGCATTTT.

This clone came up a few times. CDR3 amino acids: CASSQNQGRYEQYF. In DNA, the CDR3 is TGTGCCAGCAGCCAAAACCAGGGGCGTTACGAGCAGTACTTC. V usage is TRBV4-2 and J usage is TRBJ2-7, with D maybe TRBD1 (6 bases). Trimming took 2 bases from V and 4 from J, leaving 12 bases between them. The CDR3 covers 14 residues. The germline V gene encodes CDR1 LGHNA and CDR2 YNFKEQ.

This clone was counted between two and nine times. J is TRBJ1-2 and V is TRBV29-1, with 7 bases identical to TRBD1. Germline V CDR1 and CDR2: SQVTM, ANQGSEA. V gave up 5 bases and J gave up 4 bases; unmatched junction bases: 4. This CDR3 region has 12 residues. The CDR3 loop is CSVHTGAYGYTF. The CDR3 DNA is TGCAGCGTTCACACAGGGGCCTATGGCTACACCTTC.

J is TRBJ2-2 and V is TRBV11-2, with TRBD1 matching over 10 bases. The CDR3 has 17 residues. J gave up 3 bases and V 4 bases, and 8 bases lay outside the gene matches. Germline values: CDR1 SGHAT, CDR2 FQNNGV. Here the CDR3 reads CASSSPDGQGDTGELFF. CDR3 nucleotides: TGTGCCAGCAGCTCCCCGGATGGACAGGGGGACACCGGGGAGCTGTTTTTT.

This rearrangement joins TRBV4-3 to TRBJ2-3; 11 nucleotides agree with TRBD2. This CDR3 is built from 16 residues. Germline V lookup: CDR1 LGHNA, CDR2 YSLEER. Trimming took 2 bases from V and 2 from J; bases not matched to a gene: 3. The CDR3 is CASSQSGLADTDTQYF. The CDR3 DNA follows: TGCGCCAGCAGCCAATCGGGACTAGCGGACACAGATACGCAGTATTTT.

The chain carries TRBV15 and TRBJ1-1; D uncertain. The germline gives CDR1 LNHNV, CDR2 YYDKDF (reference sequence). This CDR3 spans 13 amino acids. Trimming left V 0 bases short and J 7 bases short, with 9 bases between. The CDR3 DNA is TGTGCCACCAGCAGAGATCTAGGAGGTGAAGCTTTCTTT. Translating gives CATSRDLGGEAFF. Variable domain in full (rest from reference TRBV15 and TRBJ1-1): DAMVIQNPRYQVTQFGKPVTLSCSQTLNHNVMYWYQQKSSQAPKLLFHYYDKDFNNEADTPDNFQSRRPNTSFCFLDIRSPGLGDTAMYLCATSRDLGGEAFFGQGTRLTVV.